This T cell receptor (beta chain) was observed in a study of cytomegalovirus exposure and HLA in healthy donors. Overall study findings and caveats: Most TCR sequences showed up rarely, but some public TCRs showed up in many donors. Cytomegalovirus association was listed for around 170 TCR beta chains.

The primer mix had 60 Vbeta and 13 Jbeta primers. Assay used: immunoSEQ multiplex PCR; TCRdb lists only in-frame clones, some missing. The sample shows more than 150,000 clones, roughly four fifths of them seen only once. This clone has just one count. Antigen: not known. A junction boundary mismatches the germline segment, possibly from a read error. Germline CDR1 and CDR2: SGHTA and FQGNSA. The CDR3 runs 13 residues. Sequencing was done on a sample of PBMCs. The TCR sequence derives from a woman aged 25-40 years in good health and CMV-seronegative. V is TRBV7-2 and J is TRBJ2-4, with D perhaps matching TRBD2 (6 bases). In DNA, the CDR3 is TGTGCCAGCAGCTTGGAGGGGAAAAACAGTCAGTACTTC. Its protein product is CASSLEGKNSQYF.